The present T cell receptor beta chain was sequenced within a study of blood T cells in healthy people across ages. Overall study results and limits: Without sorted subsets, naive and antigen-experienced compartments could not be conclusively compared.

Each sample provided at least 5 micrograms of extracted total RNA. A word on this clonotype: Its cognate antigen is unknown.

The length of the CDR3 is 22 residues. V lost 0 bases and J lost 1, with 30 bases in between. Germline CDR1 reads LGHNA; CDR2 reads YSLEER. Using a J-beta primer mix together with a sample-barcoded 5' primer, a second PCR was run for about 7 to 12 cycles. TCRdb redid the calling of the 5' RACE reads with MiXCR, one entry per CDR3 protein. The sample records approximately 820,000 distinct CDR3 sequences, under 45% being singletons. The V call is TRBV4-3, the J call TRBJ1-1, with D perhaps TRBD1 (5 bases). The specimen sequenced was blood. The receptor was derived from a man aged 55 to 70 in good health. Written as DNA, the CDR3 is TGCGCCAGCAGCCAAGATCCAGCCGGGACCCACTCAGAAAGAGAAGAGAACACTGAAGCTTTCTTT. It specifies CASSQDPAGTHSEREENTEAFF.